This TCR beta chain was observed in a study of cytomegalovirus exposure and HLA in healthy donors. Study overall: Genotyping of more than 300 donors showed that 65% to 90% belonged to the Caucasian-associated ancestry cluster.

Both 60 Vbeta primers and 13 Jbeta primers went into the PCR. Here immunoSEQ multiplex PCR was the method, and the copy in TCRdb shows in-frame clones only, minus some. The repertoire holds 150,000 to 200,000 clones, with approximately 88% as singletons. CDR3 length: 15 amino acids. The V gene's germline CDR1 is SGHNT and CDR2 YYREEE (reference sequence). The germline V and J ends were trimmed by 1 base and 0 bases, with 10 bases remaining between them. The TCR originated in a boy aged 2 to 10 in good health and CMV-seronegative. The chain couples TRBV5-4 to TRBJ1-1; perhaps TRBD1 as D (6 bases). Sequencing was carried out using PBMCs. The CDR3 coding sequence is TGTGCCAGCAGCTTGATGGGGGCATTGAACACTGAAGCTTTCTTT. It yields the protein CASSLMGALNTEAFF. Full variable domain (missing parts from reference TRBV5-4 and TRBJ1-1): ETGVTQSPTHLIKTRGQQVTLRCSSQSGHNTVSWYQQALGQGPQFIFQYYREEENGRGNFPPRFSGLQFPNYSSELNVNALELDDSALYLCASSLMGALNTEAFFGQGTRLTVV.